What follows describes a single TCR beta chain. The data stem from a study of beta chain features in type 1 diabetes. Every isolated RNA sample was fully reverse transcribed, so sequencing captured expressed TCRB transcripts. Sequencing used immunoSEQ multiplex PCR; TCRdb keeps in-frame clones, though not all of them. The sample contains roughly 400,000 clones, approximately 15% of which appear only once. Trimming at V came to 1 base and at J to 2 bases, leaving 5 bases not matched to a gene. Germline CDR1 is SGHTA and CDR2 is FQGNSA. CDR3 length equals 17 residues. The chain combines TRBV7-2 with TRBJ2-2, with 9 bases lining up with TRBD2. The TCR was taken from a man aged 25-45 years in good health. The sequenced material came from naive CD4+ T cells from blood. In DNA form, the CDR3 reads TGTGCCAGCAGCTTAGTTCCAGCGGGAGGCAACACCGGGGAGCTGTTTTTT. Its translation is CASSLVPAGGNTGELFF.